The T cell receptor (beta chain) under discussion was sequenced for a study of shared clonotypes between healthy human individuals. Study outcomes and limitations: Represented diversity (both genetic and exposure-history) was limited by the small number of donors.

Unsorted PBMC DNA sequencing spanned ten immunoSEQ deep assay plates. Authors' data handling: ImmunoSEQ sequences covered only the junction and lacked quality scores; filtering therefore differed. Using immunoSEQ multiplex PCR, the repertoire was profiled, and TCRdb retains in-frame clones only, with some absent. That table is the source of V, J and clone size, and D and trimming were worked out from the DNA. The sample consists of fewer than 600,000 clones, 70% to 80% of them appearing once. As regards this clone: Its specificity is unknown.

This CDR3 comprises 15 residues. The V gene lost 4 bases and the J gene lost 3 bases, with 14 bases spanning the gap. Germline CDR1 is SEHNR and CDR2 is FQNEAQ (reference sequence). This chain connects TRBV7-9 to TRBJ2-3; D may be TRBD1 (6 bases). Sequencing was done on a sample of PBMCs. This sequence was found in a woman between 35 and 50 years old in good health. Some clones in this sample may be carry-over from other donors' samples. This CDR3 is CASSSEQGRTDTQYF. As DNA, the CDR3 is TGTGCCAGCAGCTCCGAACAGGGCAGGACAGATACGCAGTATTTT.